In its sample, the clone carrying this T cell receptor (beta chain) was seen a few times. Its antigen is currently unknown. These data belong to a study of post-analysis software for immune sequencing data. Findings of the study overall: The study found TRBV5-6, TRBV5-1 and TRBV20-1 among a handful of TRBV segments more frequent in patients than controls.

cDNA libraries of TCR beta carried unique molecular identifiers. T cells numbering about 0.85 to 10 million yielded a few hundred thousand cDNA molecules. TCRdb passed the PCR reads through MiXCR, listing each CDR3 protein once. The sample holds about 540,000 distinct CDR3 sequences, roughly 34% seen once. The ends lost 6 bases at V and 2 bases at J; junction bases unmatched: 8. This CDR3 is 17 amino acids long. The sequenced sample consisted of blood. This receptor was identified in a girl aged 2-17 years with multiple sclerosis. The chain couples TRBV12-3 or TRBV12-4 to TRBJ2-1; 12 bases map to TRBD2. DNA of the CDR3: TGTGCCAGCAGCCTAAGCCTAGCGGGGGGGCCCTACAATGAGCAGTTCTTC. It encodes CASSLSLAGGPYNEQFF.